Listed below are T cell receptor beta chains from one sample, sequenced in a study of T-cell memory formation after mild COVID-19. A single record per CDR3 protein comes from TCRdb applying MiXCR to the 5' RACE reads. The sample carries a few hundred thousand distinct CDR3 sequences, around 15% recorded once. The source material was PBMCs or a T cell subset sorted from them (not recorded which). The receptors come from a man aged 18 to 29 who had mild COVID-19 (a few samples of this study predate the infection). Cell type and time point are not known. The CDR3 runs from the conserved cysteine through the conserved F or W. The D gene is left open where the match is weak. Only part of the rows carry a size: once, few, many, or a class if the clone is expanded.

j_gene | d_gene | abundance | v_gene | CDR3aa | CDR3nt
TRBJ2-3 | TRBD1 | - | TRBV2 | CASSDLGTGITDTQYF | TGTGCCAGCAGTGATCTTGGGACAGGAATCACAGATACGCAGTATTTT
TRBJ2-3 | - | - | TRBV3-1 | CASSRVASTDTQYF | TGTGCCAGCAGCCGGGTGGCTAGCACAGATACGCAGTATTTT
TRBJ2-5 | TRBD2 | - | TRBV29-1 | CSDQPQTSGGTQYF | TGCAGCGACCAGCCGCAGACTAGCGGGGGGACCCAGTACTTC
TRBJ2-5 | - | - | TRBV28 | CASSSWATGQETQYF | TGTGCCAGCAGCTCCTGGGCAACAGGCCAAGAGACCCAGTACTTC
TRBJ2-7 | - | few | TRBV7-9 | CASSQVRGVPYEQYF | TGTGCCAGCAGCCAGGTCCGGGGTGTCCCCTACGAGCAGTACTTC
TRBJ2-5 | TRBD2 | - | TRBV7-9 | CASSPTSERWETQYF | TGTGCCAGCAGCCCCACTAGCGAGAGGTGGGAGACCCAGTACTTC
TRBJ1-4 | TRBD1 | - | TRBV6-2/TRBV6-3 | CASNRQGNEKLFF | TGTGCCAGCAACAGACAGGGGAATGAAAAACTGTTTTTT
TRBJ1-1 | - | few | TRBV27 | CASSSTPGGYLNTEAFF | TGTGCCAGCAGTTCGACACCGGGGGGCTATTTGAACACTGAAGCTTTCTTT
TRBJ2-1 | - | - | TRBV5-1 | CASSLGMGRPNEQFF | TGCGCCAGCAGCCTCGGGATGGGCAGGCCCAATGAGCAGTTCTTC
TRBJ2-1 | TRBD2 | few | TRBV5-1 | CASSRPLAANNEQFF | TGCGCCAGCAGCAGACCCCTAGCGGCGAACAATGAGCAGTTCTTC
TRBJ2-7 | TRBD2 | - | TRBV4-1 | CASSQESRPLSSGYEQYF | TGCGCCAGCAGCCAAGAGAGCCGCCCCCTTTCTAGCGGCTACGAGCAGTACTTC
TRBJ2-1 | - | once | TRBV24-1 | CATSAFSSEQFF | TGTGCCACCAGTGCTTTTTCGTCTGAGCAGTTCTTC
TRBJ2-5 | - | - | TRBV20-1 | CSARRPTLQETQYF | TGCAGTGCTAGAAGGCCAACCCTCCAAGAGACCCAGTACTTC
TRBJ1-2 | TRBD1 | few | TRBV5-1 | CASSEDRGTGYGYTF | TGCGCCAGCAGCGAGGACAGGGGGACGGGCTATGGCTACACCTTC
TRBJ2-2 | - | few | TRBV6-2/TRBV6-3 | CASKGEGWSGELFF | TGTGCCAGCAAGGGCGAGGGGTGGTCCGGGGAGCTGTTTTTT
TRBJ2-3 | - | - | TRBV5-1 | CASGGGGTDTQYF | TGCGCCAGCGGGGGGGGCGGCACAGATACGCAGTATTTT
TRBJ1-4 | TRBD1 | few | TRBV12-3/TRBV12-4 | CASSLAGTEHEKLFF | TGTGCCAGCAGTTTAGCCGGGACAGAACATGAAAAACTGTTTTTT
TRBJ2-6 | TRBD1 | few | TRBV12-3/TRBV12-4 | CASSYQGATGANVLTF | TGTGCCAGCAGTTATCAGGGGGCCACAGGGGCCAACGTCCTGACTTTC
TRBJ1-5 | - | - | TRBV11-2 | CASSQGTKDRNQPQHF | TGTGCCAGCAGCCAGGGGACAAAGGACAGAAATCAGCCCCAGCATTTT
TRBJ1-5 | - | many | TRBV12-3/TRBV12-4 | CASSQGLGNQPQHF | TGTGCCAGCTCCCAGGGCCTGGGCAATCAGCCCCAGCATTTT
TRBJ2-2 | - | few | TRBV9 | CASSAEISWTGELFF | TGTGCCAGCAGCGCAGAGATTAGTTGGACCGGGGAGCTGTTTTTT
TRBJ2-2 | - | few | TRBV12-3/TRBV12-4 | CASSPWGAGELFF | TGTGCCAGCAGCCCATGGGGGGCCGGGGAGCTGTTTTTT
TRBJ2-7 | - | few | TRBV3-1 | CASSHLGNEQYF | TGTGCCAGCAGCCATCTAGGGAACGAGCAGTACTTC
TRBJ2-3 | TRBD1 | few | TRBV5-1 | CASSLQGQGGNTQYF | TGCGCCAGCAGCTTGCAGGGACAGGGTGGAAATACGCAGTATTTT
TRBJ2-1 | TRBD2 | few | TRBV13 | CASSLVAGIDEQFF | TGTGCCAGCAGCTTAGTAGCGGGTATAGATGAGCAGTTCTTC
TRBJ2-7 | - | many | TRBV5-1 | CASSLYGGLYEQYF | TGCGCCAGCAGCTTGTACGGCGGATTATACGAGCAGTACTTC
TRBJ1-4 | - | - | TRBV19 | CASRIRGDPSEKLFF | TGTGCCAGTAGGATCCGGGGCGATCCTTCTGAAAAACTGTTTTTT
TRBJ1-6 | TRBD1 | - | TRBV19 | CASSISGTGNSPLHF | TGTGCCAGTAGTATTTCCGGGACAGGAAATTCACCCCTCCACTTT
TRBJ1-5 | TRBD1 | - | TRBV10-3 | CAGGTDRGEQPQHF | TGTGCCGGGGGAACGGACAGGGGGGAACAGCCCCAGCATTTT
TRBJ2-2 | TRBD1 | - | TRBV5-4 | CASSGQGVRTGELFF | TGTGCCAGCAGCGGACAGGGGGTGCGGACCGGGGAGCTGTTTTTT
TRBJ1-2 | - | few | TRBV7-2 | CASSLARSTNYGYTF | TGTGCCAGCAGCTTAGCGAGAAGTACTAACTATGGCTACACCTTC
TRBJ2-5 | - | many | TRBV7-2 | CASSLDLSGLQETQYF | TGTGCCAGCAGCTTAGATCTCAGCGGGCTCCAAGAGACCCAGTACTTC
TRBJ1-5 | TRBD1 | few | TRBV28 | CASTRTGNQPQHF | TGTGCCAGCACACGGACAGGGAACCAGCCCCAGCATTTT
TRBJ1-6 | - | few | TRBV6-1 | CASSGSRFKSPLHF | TGTGCCAGCAGTGGCAGCCGGTTTAAGTCACCCCTCCACTTT
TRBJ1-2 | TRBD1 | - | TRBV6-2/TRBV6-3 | CASRPGQWGGYTF | TGTGCCAGCAGGCCGGGACAGTGGGGCGGCTACACCTTC
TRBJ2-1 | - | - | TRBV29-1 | CSAQDGFYNEQFF | TGCAGCGCCCAAGATGGGTTTTACAATGAGCAGTTCTTC
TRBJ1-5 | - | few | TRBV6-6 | CASSYRVTGQPQHF | TGTGCCAGCAGTTACAGAGTAACTGGGCAGCCCCAGCATTTT
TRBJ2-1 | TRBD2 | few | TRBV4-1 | CASSPIPLAGVENEQFF | TGCGCCAGCAGCCCCATCCCTTTGGCGGGGGTAGAGAATGAGCAGTTCTTC
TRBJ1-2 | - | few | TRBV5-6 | CASSSTDYGYTF | TGTGCCAGCAGCTCGACCGACTATGGCTACACCTTC
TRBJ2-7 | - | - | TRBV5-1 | CASSLLGAVLSYEQYF | TGCGCCAGCAGCTTGTTAGGCGCCGTTCTCTCCTACGAGCAGTACTTC
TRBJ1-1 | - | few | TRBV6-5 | CASSSRYETVMNTEAFF | TGTGCCAGCAGTTCACGATACGAGACAGTCATGAACACTGAAGCTTTCTTT
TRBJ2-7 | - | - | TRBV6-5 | CASSPTRGEQYF | TGTGCCAGCAGTCCCACCCGGGGGGAGCAGTACTTC
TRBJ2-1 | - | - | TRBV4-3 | CASSQGIQGGYNEQFF | TGCGCCAGCAGCCAAGGAATTCAGGGAGGCTACAATGAGCAGTTCTTC
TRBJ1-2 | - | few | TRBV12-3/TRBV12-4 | CASTQEGGYTF | TGTGCCAGCACCCAGGAGGGCGGCTACACCTTC
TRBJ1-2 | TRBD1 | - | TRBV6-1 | CASRVRTGHGYTF | TGTGCCAGCAGGGTACGGACAGGGCACGGCTACACCTTC
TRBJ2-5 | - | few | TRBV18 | CASSPQGYQETQYF | TGTGCCAGCTCACCACAGGGGTACCAAGAGACCCAGTACTTC
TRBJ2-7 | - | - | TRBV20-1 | CSASRAGAYEQYF | TGCAGTGCTAGTCGAGCAGGGGCCTACGAGCAGTACTTC
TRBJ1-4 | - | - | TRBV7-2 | CASSPYSGRYFNEKLFF | TGTGCCAGCAGCCCCTACTCGGGACGTTACTTTAATGAAAAACTGTTTTTT
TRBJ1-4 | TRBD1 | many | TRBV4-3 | CASSQGQGGTQNEKLFF | TGCGCCAGCAGCCAGGGACAGGGAGGAACCCAAAATGAAAAACTGTTTTTT
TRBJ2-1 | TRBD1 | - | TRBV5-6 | CASSSDREVYNEQFF | TGTGCCAGCAGCTCGGACAGGGAGGTTTACAATGAGCAGTTCTTC
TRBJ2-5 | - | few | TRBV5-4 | CASSPGTQSQETQYF | TGTGCCAGCAGCCCCGGGACACAGAGTCAAGAGACCCAGTACTTC
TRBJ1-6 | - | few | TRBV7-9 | CASSLEVAPLHF | TGTGCCAGCAGCTTAGAGGTGGCACCCCTCCACTTT
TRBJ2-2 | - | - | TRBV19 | CASSSLNANTGELFF | TGTGCCAGTAGTTCCTTAAACGCGAACACCGGGGAGCTGTTTTTT